The next 31 T cell receptor beta chains were all read from a single sample in a study of beta chain features in type 1 diabetes. Expressed TCRB transcripts were sequenced after all isolated RNA was converted to cDNA. Measured with immunoSEQ multiplex PCR; TCRdb has only the in-frame clones, and not every one. The sample carries around 350,000 clones, roughly 12% recorded once. Input material: naive CD4+ T cells from blood. All receptors derive from a man aged 18-30 years in good health.

The chain links TRBV5-4 to TRBJ1-2, with D possibly TRBD1 on 5 matching bases. The germline V gene has CDR1 SGHNT and CDR2 YYREEE (reference sequence). This CDR3 comprises 15 residues. Trimming stripped 0 bases from V and 0 bases from J, with 9 bases between. This CDR3 reads CASSLEAGTNYGYTF. Here the CDR3 DNA reads TGTGCCAGCAGCTTGGAGGCAGGGACTAACTATGGCTACACCTTC.

The chain is built from TRBV5-1 and TRBJ1-5, with D unresolved. CDR3 size: 14 residues. Per germline, CDR1 SGHRS and CDR2 YFSETQ. The V and J ends lost 1 base and 3 bases respectively, with 8 bases between them. CDR3 in DNA: TGCGCCAGCAGCTTGTTAGGACTCAATCAGCCCCAGCATTTT. Its protein is CASSLLGLNQPQHF.

In this sample, this clone turned up a few times. The chain links TRBV6-5 to TRBJ2-1; 9 bases are a match to TRBD2. Germline lookup yields CDR1 MNHEY and CDR2 SVGAGI. This CDR3 comprises 15 residues. The J segment lost 1 base and the V segment lost 6 bases, leaving 4 bases of the junction unmatched. CDR3: CASSPSGRSYNEQFF. The DNA for the CDR3 is TGTGCCAGCAGCCCCAGCGGGAGGTCCTACAATGAGCAGTTCTTC.

This clone turned up a few times. J is TRBJ2-2 and V is TRBV29-1, with TRBD2 matching 7 bases. This CDR3 spans 13 amino acids. CDR1 and CDR2 (germline): SQVTM, ANQGSEA. Germline trimming cut 3 bases from V and 8 bases from J; bases unmatched to any gene: 6. CDR3 sequence: CSVDVAGAGELFF. The CDR3 coding sequence is TGCAGCGTTGATGTGGCGGGAGCTGGGGAGCTGTTTTTT.

The genes are TRBV4-3 and TRBJ1-2; 7 bases are a match to TRBD1. V lost 2 bases to trimming and J lost 4 bases; unmatched junction nucleotides: 16. CDR3 length: 18 residues. Germline values: CDR1 LGHNA, CDR2 YSLEER. The CDR3 loop reads CASSQRYARGRPGYGYTF. CDR3 DNA: TGCGCCAGCAGCCAAAGGTACGCGAGGGGGCGCCCGGGCTATGGCTACACCTTC.

V is TRBV7-9 and J is TRBJ2-1, with 9 bases fitting TRBD1. Germline CDR1 is SEHNR and CDR2 is FQNEAQ (reference sequence). V shed 3 bases and J 6 bases; nucleotides not matched to a gene: 15. The length of the CDR3 is 18 residues. The chain's CDR3 is CASSLGSWDRVIRNEQFF. CDR3 sequence (DNA): TGTGCCAGCAGCTTGGGGTCTTGGGACAGGGTTATCCGCAATGAGCAGTTCTTC.

The genes are TRBV7-9 and TRBJ2-7, with 7 bases matching TRBD2. The CDR3 totals 14 residues. Trimming took 4 bases from V and 2 from J; bases not matched to a gene: 5. CDR1 and CDR2 from the germline V gene are SEHNR and FQNEAQ (reference sequence). The CDR3 DNA is TGTGCCAGCAGCTCCCTGGGACTAACCTACGAGCAGTACTTC. Translation: CASSSLGLTYEQYF.

The genes are TRBV28 and TRBJ1-2; D gene ambiguous. In germline, CDR1 is MDHEN, CDR2 SYDVKM. The CDR3 consists of 12 residues. Deletions cut 10 bases from V and 2 bases from J, with 11 bases between. The CDR3 region is CATGLRNYGYTF. The CDR3 nucleotides read TGTGCCACCGGTCTAAGAAACTATGGCTACACCTTC.

The table lists this clone with a few counts. V usage is TRBV29-1 and J usage is TRBJ2-2, with a tentative D call TRBD1 (5 bases). Germline V gene lookup returns CDR1 SQVTM and CDR2 ANQGSEA. This CDR3 is 12 amino acids long. Trimming took 7 bases from V and 1 from J, leaving 7 bases between them. The CDR3: CSGGQNTGELFF. In DNA form, the CDR3 reads TGCAGCGGCGGACAGAACACCGGGGAGCTGTTTTTT.

This clone was observed a few times. The V and J genes are TRBV11-2 and TRBJ2-7; 8 positions agree with TRBD1. Germline V lookup: CDR1 SGHAT, CDR2 FQNNGV. J was trimmed by 5 bases and V by 6 bases; bases with no gene match: 6. This CDR3 comprises 13 residues. CDR3: CASRGDRLHEQYF. For the CDR3, the DNA is TGTGCCAGCAGGGGGGACAGGTTGCACGAGCAGTACTTC.

In its sample, this clone was seen once. In the same sample, other DNA sequences code for this CDR3. The chain combines TRBV18 with TRBJ1-1; no definite D call. Germline V lookup: CDR1 KGHSH, CDR2 LQKENI. V was shortened by 2 bases and J by 3 bases, with 7 bases between the two germline ends. The CDR3 covers 13 residues. This chain's CDR3 is CASSPSRDTEAFF. CDR3 nucleotide sequence: TGTGCCAGCTCACCATCCCGCGACACTGAAGCTTTCTTT.

V and J are TRBV28 and TRBJ2-7, with 8 bases aligning to TRBD1. This CDR3 is built from 17 residues. Germline CDR1 is MDHEN and CDR2 is SYDVKM. V gave up 3 bases and J gave up 1 base; unmatched junction bases: 11. CDR3 coding DNA: TGTGCCAGCAGTTTGTACCCGACAGGGGCGGTATCCTACGAGCAGTACTTC. Protein: CASSLYPTGAVSYEQYF.

This clone was counted between two and nine times. J is TRBJ2-2 and V is TRBV7-2, with 8 bases aligning to TRBD1. With V trimmed by 2 bases and J by 4 bases, 6 bases remained unmatched. CDR3 size: 16 residues. Germline CDR1 reads SGHTA; CDR2 reads FQGNSA. CDR3 in amino acids: CASSLHQGATTGELFF. CDR3 in DNA: TGTGCCAGCAGCTTACACCAGGGGGCGACCACCGGGGAGCTGTTTTTT.

The chain recombines TRBV7-9 with TRBJ1-2; TRBD1 might be the D (5 bases). CDR1 and CDR2 (germline): SEHNR, FQNEAQ (reference sequence). The CDR3 is made up of 12 amino acids. V dropped 5 bases and J dropped 8 bases, with 12 bases sitting between them. CDR3 sequence: CASSPSGEGYTF. For the CDR3, the DNA is TGTGCCAGCAGCCCGTCGGGGGAAGGCTACACCTTC.

This clone has only a few counts. The chain is built from TRBV11-2 and TRBJ2-5; 9 bases line up with TRBD2. This CDR3 spans 16 amino acids. With 1 base clipped from V and 1 base from J, the junction kept 4 bases outside the gene matches. Looked up from germline, CDR1 is SGHAT and CDR2 is FQNNGV. This CDR3 reads CASSLVGSGGQETQYF. The CDR3 bases are TGTGCCAGCAGCTTAGTCGGTAGCGGGGGCCAAGAGACCCAGTACTTC.

The chain links TRBV5-1 to TRBJ2-1, with 8 bases lining up with TRBD1. CDR3 length: 16 residues. J was trimmed by 0 bases and V by 4 bases; bases with no gene match: 6. Per the germline V gene, CDR1 is SGHRS and CDR2 is YFSETQ. CDR3 protein: CASSGWTGSSYNEQFF. As DNA, the CDR3 is TGCGCCAGCAGCGGGTGGACAGGGAGCTCCTACAATGAGCAGTTCTTC.

The rearrangement joins TRBV5-1 to TRBJ2-6; 8 nucleotides line up with TRBD1. Germline V lookup: CDR1 SGHRS, CDR2 YFSETQ. The length of the CDR3 is 18 residues. The trim removed 0 bases at V and 2 bases at J, leaving 7 bases unmatched. The CDR3 protein is CASSLADRVLTGANVLTF. CDR3 DNA: TGCGCCAGCAGCTTGGCGGACAGGGTTTTAACTGGGGCCAACGTCCTGACTTTC.

This clone occurred a few times. The gene calls are TRBV4-3 and TRBJ2-7; D is perhaps TRBD2 (7 bases). Trimming cost V 3 bases and J 5 bases, with 17 bases left between them. The germline gives CDR1 LGHNA, CDR2 YSLEER. The CDR3 consists of 15 residues. The CDR3: CASSQGGGQFNEQYF. In nucleotides, the CDR3 is TGCGCCAGCAGCCAGGGCGGGGGACAATTCAACGAGCAGTACTTC.

Here the CDR3 DNA reads TGTGCCAGCAGCCCCCCTGGGGGCCGGTACGAGCAGTACTTC. Translating it yields CASSPPGGRYEQYF. The chain combines TRBV7-2 with TRBJ2-7; possibly TRBD1 for D (6 bases). In germline, CDR1 is SGHTA, CDR2 FQGNSA. V was trimmed by 5 bases and J by 4 bases, leaving 15 bases between them. This CDR3 is 14 amino acids long.

The rearrangement links TRBV5-6 to TRBJ2-1, with TRBD2 identical over 14 bases. V dropped 4 bases and J dropped 1; count of bases not matched to a gene: 10. Germline CDR1 is SGHDT and CDR2 is YYEEEE. This CDR3 comprises 19 residues. The CDR3 sequence is CASSLKGLAGATSYNEQFF. In DNA, the CDR3 is TGTGCCAGCAGCCTGAAGGGACTAGCGGGAGCCACATCCTACAATGAGCAGTTCTTC.

There are a few counts of this clone. The rearrangement links TRBV11-2 to TRBJ1-1; D call uncertain. From germline, CDR1 is SGHAT and CDR2 FQNNGV. Trimming cost V 10 bases and J 1 base, with 13 bases left between them. CDR3 size: 13 residues. The CDR3 here is CATTHSSNTEAFF. For the CDR3, the DNA is TGTGCCACCACCCACAGTTCGAACACTGAAGCTTTCTTT.

The chain recombines TRBV5-1 with TRBJ2-3, with 7 positions matching TRBD1. V trimming: 0 bases; J trimming: 2 bases; junction bases outside the gene matches: 3. The CDR3 is 15 amino acids. Germline values: CDR1 SGHRS, CDR2 YFSETQ. Here the CDR3 DNA reads TGCGCCAGCAGCTTGGTGAGGGGGCACACAGATACGCAGTATTTT. This codes for CASSLVRGHTDTQYF.

This chain uses TRBV9 with TRBJ2-3; D perhaps matches TRBD2 (5 bases). The CDR3 totals 16 residues. The germline V gene has CDR1 SGDLS and CDR2 YYNGEE. V lost 0 bases to trimming and J lost 8 bases, with 19 bases between them. For the CDR3, the DNA is TGTGCCAGCAGCGTAGCTTCGACTACGGGAAAAGGTACGCAGTATTTT. It yields the protein CASSVASTTGKGTQYF. Full variable domain (remainder filled in from reference TRBV9 and TRBJ2-3): DSGVTQTPKHLITATGQRVTLRCSPRSGDLSVYWYQQSLDQGLQFLIQYYNGEERAKGNILERFSAQQFPDLHSELNLSSLELGDSALYFCASSVASTTGKGTQYFGPGTRLTVL.

The chain uses TRBV7-9 and TRBJ2-1; 8 bases line up with TRBD2. CDR3 size: 13 residues. V lost 2 bases, J lost 8 bases, and 2 bases stayed unmatched. Germline V gene data show CDR1 as SEHNR and CDR2 as FQNEAQ (reference sequence). Here the CDR3 reads CASSLRGGDEQFF. The CDR3 DNA follows: TGTGCCAGCAGCTTACGGGGGGGGGATGAGCAGTTCTTC.

V usage is TRBV6-5 and J usage is TRBJ1-2; D not resolved. The germline V gene has CDR1 MNHEY and CDR2 SVGAGI. The CDR3 has 15 amino acids. V lost 0 bases and J 2 bases, leaving 10 bases between the germline ends. For the CDR3, the DNA is TGTGCCAGCAGTTACTCGAATTACGGGAACTATGGCTACACCTTC. Encoded protein: CASSYSNYGNYGYTF.

This clone has just a few counts. This sequence joins TRBV4-1 and TRBJ1-2, with D hard to call. CDR1 MGHRA and CDR2 YSYEKL come from the germline V gene. The CDR3 runs 14 residues. V was trimmed by 1 base and J by 5 bases, leaving 11 bases between them. CDR3 amino acids: CASSQGSRGYGYTF. The CDR3 region has the DNA TGCGCCAGCAGCCAAGGGTCCCGAGGGTATGGCTACACCTTC.

This clone has only a few counts. The V and J genes are TRBV7-9 and TRBJ2-5; 7 bases fit TRBD1. The CDR3 runs to 14 residues. V gave up 2 bases and J gave up 2 bases; unmatched junction bases: 2. Germline CDR1 reads SEHNR; CDR2 reads FQNEAQ (reference sequence). CDR3 amino acids: CASSLWTGQETQYF. CDR3 in DNA: TGTGCCAGCAGCTTATGGACAGGACAAGAGACCCAGTACTTC.

The sample holds a few counts of this clone. The V call is TRBV5-6, the J call TRBJ1-1, with 9 nucleotides matching TRBD1. J gave up 3 bases and V 2 bases, and 5 bases lay outside the gene matches. The CDR3 is 15 amino acids. The V gene's germline CDR1 is SGHDT and CDR2 YYEEEE. The CDR3 sequence is CASSLYDRGYTEAFF. CDR3 bases: TGTGCCAGCAGCTTATATGACAGGGGGTACACTGAAGCTTTCTTT.

This clone was found a few times. The rearrangement joins TRBV30 to TRBJ1-1; D not certain. CDR3 size: 13 residues. V was clipped by 0 bases and J by 10 bases, with 15 bases between them. The germline CDR1 and CDR2 sequences are GTSNPN and SVGIG (reference sequence). The CDR3 DNA reads TGTGCCTGGAGTGTATTCGGGGAGGCGGCAGCTTTCTTT. It is translated as CAWSVFGEAAAFF.

A few counts support this clone. The chain recombines TRBV19 with TRBJ2-2, with D perhaps matching TRBD2 (5 bases). V lost 5 bases, J lost 4 bases, and 17 bases lay in between. Per the germline V gene, CDR1 is LNHDA and CDR2 is SQIVND (reference sequence). The CDR3 totals 16 residues. CDR3 region: CASSVRDTGPTGELFF. CDR3 sequence (DNA): TGTGCCAGTAGTGTCCGGGATACGGGTCCCACCGGGGAGCTGTTTTTT.

In this sample, this clone turned up once. The rearrangement links TRBV30 to TRBJ2-5; tentative D call: TRBD1 (6 bases). Near its end, the DNA agrees better with TRBJ2-7, so the J call may be wrong. The CDR3 sequence is 13 residues long. CDR1 and CDR2 from the germline V gene are GTSNPN and SVGIG (reference sequence). The CDR3 DNA follows: TGTGCCTGGAGTGGTGGCAGGGGACGCGAGCAGTACTTC. Its translation is CAWSGGRGREQYF.